One and the same sample provided the 15 T cell receptor beta chains below, sequenced in a study of neurological immune-mediated disorders. TCRdb itself ran the 5' RACE reads through MiXCR, one entry per CDR3 protein. The sample shows about 40,000 distinct CDR3 sequences, roughly 2.5% of them seen only once. The sample consisted of PBMCs. The receptors were sampled from a man aged 45-65 years with multiple sclerosis.

There are many counts of this clonotype. J is TRBJ2-7 and V is TRBV5-1; unclear D gene. CDR1 and CDR2 from the germline V gene are SGHRS and YFSETQ. The CDR3 covers 14 residues. V lost 0 bases and J 2 bases, leaving 9 bases between the germline ends. The CDR3: CASSLVGSPYEQYF. The DNA for the CDR3 is TGCGCCAGCAGCTTGGTAGGATCACCCTACGAGCAGTACTTC.

This clonotype was counted many times. V is TRBV5-5 and J is TRBJ1-1; D not resolved. CDR1 is SGHKS and CDR2 is YYEKEE in the germline V gene (reference sequence). With 4 bases removed from V and 1 base from J, the gap between germline ends came to 8 bases. The CDR3 has 13 residues. CDR3 bases: TGTGCCAGCAGCCCGTACACGAACACTGAAGCTTTCTTT. Its translation: CASSPYTNTEAFF.

This clonotype was counted many times. The gene calls are TRBV20-1 and TRBJ1-5; perhaps TRBD1 as D (5 bases). The CDR3 contains 14 residues. Germline CDR1 DFQATT, CDR2 SNEGSKA (reference sequence). Trimming left V 1 base short and J 7 bases short, with 14 bases between. The CDR3 reads CSARGNQGWQPQHF. As DNA, the CDR3 is TGCAGTGCTAGAGGAAACCAGGGTTGGCAGCCCCAGCATTTT.

As to this clonotype: This may come from a read error, since a much larger clone is one base off. The chain couples TRBV10-2 to TRBJ2-7, with 7 bases lining up with TRBD1. Looked up from germline, CDR1 is WSHSY and CDR2 is SAAADI. The CDR3 has 15 residues. Germline trimming cut 5 bases from V and 7 bases from J; bases unmatched to any gene: 14. In nucleotides, the CDR3 is TGCGCCAGCAGTCGTGGCGGAAAGGGGGCAGGGGAGCAGTACTTC. Protein sequence: CASSRGGKGAGEQYF.

As concerns this clonotype: One junction end disagrees with the germline gene, perhaps due to a read error. The gene calls are TRBV11-2 and TRBJ2-3; weak D call: TRBD1 (6 bases). The CDR3 runs to 15 residues. The V gene's germline CDR1 is SGHAT and CDR2 FQNNGV. The CDR3 protein is CASNFRGISTDTKYF. CDR3 nucleotide sequence: TGTGCCAGCAACTTTAGGGGGATCAGCACAGATACGAAGTATTTT.

This clonotype showed up many times. The chain recombines TRBV7-9 with TRBJ2-7; D not certain. CDR1 is SEHNR and CDR2 is FQNEAQ in the germline V gene (reference sequence). The CDR3 has 15 amino acids. V was shortened by 5 bases and J by 2 bases, with 16 bases between the two germline ends. The DNA for the CDR3 is TGTGCCAGCAGCAATTTTATCTTGAGTACCTACGAGCAGTACTTC. Its protein is CASSNFILSTYEQYF.

This clonotype has ten or more counts. The chain is built from TRBV12-3 or TRBV12-4 and TRBJ2-2; no reliable D call. Trimming cost V 5 bases and J 5 bases, with 9 bases left between them. CDR3 length: 13 amino acids. DNA of the CDR3: TGTGCCAGCAGTACGGCCCGGACCGGGGAGCTGTTTTTT. Encoded protein: CASSTARTGELFF.

There are many counts of this clonotype. The CDR3 sequence: CASSLRQGTYEQYF. The CDR3 DNA reads as TGTGCCAGCTCACTTCGACAGGGAACCTACGAGCAGTACTTC. The V gene is TRBV18, the J gene TRBJ2-7; 7 nucleotides agree with TRBD1. V lost 4 bases and J lost 2; bases outside the gene matches: 5. The CDR3 has 14 residues. Germline V gene sequence: CDR1 KGHSH, CDR2 LQKENI.

Comments on this clonotype: A much larger clone differs from this one at a single base, so this may be a read error. This rearrangement joins TRBV10-3 to TRBJ2-4; D possibly corresponds to TRBD2 (6 bases). The V gene's germline CDR1 is ENHRY and CDR2 SYGVKD. The CDR3 runs 13 residues. The CDR3 protein is CVTQRAGKNIQYF. In DNA, the CDR3 is TGTGTCACTCAGCGGGCAGGCAAAAACATTCAGTACTTC.

This clonotype was seen repeatedly, ten times or more. This chain uses TRBV4-3 with TRBJ2-1; D is uncertain. V was pared by 0 bases and J by 8 bases, with 8 bases between. Germline V gene sequence: CDR1 LGHNA, CDR2 YSLEER. The CDR3 is 13 residues long. This CDR3 is CASSQDLVYEQFF. The CDR3 nucleotides read TGCGCCAGCAGCCAAGATCTGGTCTATGAGCAGTTCTTC.

There are many counts of this clonotype. CDR3 coding DNA: TGTGCCAGCAGTCAAGCGGGTGGGGCAGATACGCAGTATTTT. This sequence encodes CASSQAGGADTQYF. This sequence joins TRBV27 and TRBJ2-3, with D perhaps TRBD2 (6 bases). Trimming left V 5 bases short and J 4 bases short, with 13 bases between. Germline V CDR1 and CDR2: MNHEY, SMNVEV (reference sequence). The CDR3 consists of 14 residues.

This clonotype was picked up one time. The junction differs from germline at one of its ends, possibly a read error. The J gene is TRBJ1-6, the V gene TRBV7-2; D is undetermined. CDR1 is SGHTA, CDR2 FQGNSA, per germline. This CDR3 spans 15 amino acids. The CDR3 DNA reads as TGTGCCAGCAGCTTAGTTGTACAGCATAATTCACCCCTCAACTTT. This codes for CASSLVVQHNSPLNF.

There are many counts of this clonotype. The rearrangement joins TRBV11-2 to TRBJ2-7, with a tentative D call TRBD2 (6 bases). The V gene's germline CDR1 is SGHAT and CDR2 FQNNGV. CDR3 length: 14 residues. Trimming removed 5 bases at V and 2 bases at J, with 13 bases between. CDR3 DNA sequence: TGTGCCAGCAGCGGTCCGGGGGTCCCCTACGAGCAGTACTTC. Its translation: CASSGPGVPYEQYF.

This clonotype was detected ten times or more. The chain is built from TRBV5-1 and TRBJ2-2, with 8 bases that match TRBD1. Germline CDR1 reads SGHRS; CDR2 reads YFSETQ. The CDR3 is 14 amino acids. V shed 8 bases, J shed 0 bases, and the junction held 3 bases outside the gene matches. CDR3 in amino acids: CASSQGANTGELFF. As DNA, the CDR3 is TGCGCCAGTTCACAGGGGGCGAACACCGGGGAGCTGTTTTTT.

This clonotype was recorded at least ten times. The chain links TRBV5-1 to TRBJ2-1; D perhaps matches TRBD2 (5 bases). V lost 2 bases and J lost 5, with 14 bases in between. Per germline, CDR1 SGHRS and CDR2 YFSETQ. The CDR3 covers 15 residues. Here the CDR3 DNA reads TGCGCCAGCAGCTTTCTTGGGGAGAGTAACAATGAGCAGTTCTTC. Encoded protein: CASSFLGESNNEQFF.